This TCR beta chain was recorded in a study of vaccination effects on CD4 cells after COVID-19. Study-level points and caveats: Clonal contraction was marked in infection- and vaccine-induced clones late after vaccination.

The CDR3 is 15 residues long. V was clipped by 1 base and J by 0 bases; unmatched bases: 1. Germline V gene sequence: CDR1 MNHNS, CDR2 SASEGT. Regarding this clone: Antigen unknown.

Data came from immunoSEQ multiplex PCR; TCRdb stores just in-frame clones and leaves some out. The sample lists under 40,000 clones; 70% were seen once. Cultured cells yielded isolated CD4+ T cells after less than 11 days. Among the vaccine recipients, none had a prior SARS-CoV-2 infection, and nucleocapsid antibodies were negative. Half the medium was replaced with IL-2 medium on days 3 and 7. This receptor was obtained from a human donor who received a COVID-19 vaccine. This chain joins TRBV6-1 and TRBJ2-7; 9 bases agree with TRBD1. The source material was CD4+ T cells from PBMCs cultured without peptide, sampled before COVID-19 vaccination. The CDR3 nucleotides are TGTGCCAGCAGTGAAGAGGGACAGGGCTCCTACGAGCAGTACTTC. Translating gives CASSEEGQGSYEQYF.